This T cell receptor (beta chain) was retrieved from a study of CD8+CD57+ T cells in acquired aplastic anemia. Study summary: The sorted CD4+ and CD8+ cells yielded an average around 3 ug of DNA. Healthy donors averaged approximately 11 million reads for CD4+ cells. Study-level results: For CD8+ Simpson's diversity, patients and controls showed no significant difference. Overlap between patients and controls comprised twenty-nine CD8+ CDR3 sequences.

The table lists this clonotype with many counts. What it binds is unknown. TCR beta VDJ and CDR3 profiling used genomic DNA as template. TCRdb used MiXCR to reprocess the reads, holding one entry per CDR3 protein. The data contain 150,000 to 200,000 distinct CDR3 sequences, just under 65% of them singletons. CDR1 and CDR2 (germline): KGHDR, SFDVKD. Trimming cost V 3 bases and J 8 bases; bases outside gene matches: 2. This CDR3 region has 15 residues. Material: sorted CD4+, CD8+, or CD8+CD57+ T cells (not recorded which) from PBMCs. The TCR originated in a human donor in good health. The rearrangement joins TRBV24-1 to TRBJ2-1, with 14 nucleotides matching TRBD2. CDR3 sequence (DNA): TGTGCCACCAGTGATCCGGGACTAGCGGGGGATGAGCAGTTCTTC. Translating it yields CATSDPGLAGDEQFF.